Following are 24 T cell receptor beta chains from one sample sequenced in a study of blood T cell repertoires in COVID-19. Measured with immunoSEQ multiplex PCR; TCRdb has only the in-frame clones, and not every one. The repertoire consists of roughly 500,000 clones, with approximately 92% occurring once and the leading ten covering roughly 1%. Material for sequencing was peripheral blood. The receptors shown here come from a young man with COVID-19, enrolled during active disease.

The rearrangement uses TRBV25-1 and TRBJ1-1; the D gene is possibly TRBD1 (5 bases). This CDR3 comprises 15 residues. Germline V CDR1 and CDR2: MGHDK, SYGVNS. V lost 1 base, J lost 5 bases, and 14 bases lay in between. The CDR3 region is CASSESAWGTTEAFF. The CDR3 DNA sequence: TGTGCCAGCAGTGAATCGGCCTGGGGCACGACTGAAGCTTTCTTT.

The chain joins TRBV18 to TRBJ2-7; 8 nucleotides line up with TRBD2. CDR3 length: 16 amino acids. After removal of 3 bases from V and 0 bases from J, the junction contained 7 bases not matched to a gene. Germline loops: CDR1 KGHSH, CDR2 LQKENI. The CDR3 region is CASSPTPAGASYEQYF. DNA for the CDR3: TGTGCCAGCTCACCCACTCCAGCGGGGGCCTCCTACGAGCAGTACTTC.

CDR3 loop: CASSVGASQPQHF. The CDR3 region has the DNA TGTGCCAGCAGCGTAGGGGCCAGTCAGCCCCAGCATTTT. The chain joins TRBV9 to TRBJ1-5; D unresolved. Germline V gene data show CDR1 as SGDLS and CDR2 as YYNGEE. V lost 0 bases and J 6 bases, leaving 7 bases between the germline ends. The CDR3 sequence is 13 residues long.

The rearrangement uses TRBV11-2 and TRBJ2-3, with TRBD2 matching over 13 bases. The trim removed 4 bases at V and 0 bases at J, leaving 1 base unmatched. The CDR3 totals 16 residues. From germline, CDR1 is SGHAT and CDR2 FQNNGV. Here the CDR3 reads CASSSGLAGSTDTQYF. The CDR3, as DNA: TGTGCCAGCAGCTCGGGACTAGCGGGGAGCACAGATACGCAGTATTTT.

The chain recombines TRBV3-1 (or the pseudogene TRBV3-2) with TRBJ2-7, with TRBD1 identical over 7 bases. The CDR3 loop spans 14 amino acids. The V and J ends lost 0 bases and 4 bases, in that order; junction bases with no gene match: 3. Germline values: CDR1 LGHDT, CDR2 YNNKEL (reference sequence). The CDR3 sequence: CASSQDGTVYEQYF. CDR3 DNA sequence: TGTGCCAGCAGCCAAGACGGGACAGTTTACGAGCAGTACTTC.

In DNA form, the CDR3 reads TGTGCCACCAGAGAGAACAGGGGGCTTAACTATGGCTACACCTTC. Residues: CATRENRGLNYGYTF. The rearrangement uses TRBV15 and TRBJ1-2, with TRBD1 matching 9 bases. Germline CDR1 reads LNHNV; CDR2 reads YYDKDF (reference sequence). With V trimmed by 6 bases and J by 1 base, 6 bases remained unmatched. The CDR3 runs 15 residues.

This chain joins TRBV5-4 and TRBJ1-6; D not certain. CDR3 length equals 14 residues. Germline V lookup: CDR1 SGHNT, CDR2 YYREEE (reference sequence). With 0 bases removed from V and 6 bases from J, the gap between germline ends came to 7 bases. The CDR3 protein is CASSLAGFNSPLHF. The DNA of the CDR3 is TGTGCCAGCAGCTTGGCAGGATTTAATTCACCCCTCCACTTT.

The chain is built from TRBV4-1 and TRBJ1-1; D call uncertain. The CDR3 length is 17 residues. Looked up from germline, CDR1 is MGHRA and CDR2 is YSYEKL. The ends were cut back, 1 base at V and 1 base at J, with 16 bases in the middle. The chain's CDR3 is CASSQGVTRNANTEAFF. Here the CDR3 DNA reads TGCGCCAGCAGCCAAGGAGTTACCAGGAACGCGAACACTGAAGCTTTCTTT.

The V gene is TRBV9, the J gene TRBJ2-1; TRBD2 matches 9 bases. V was pared by 4 bases and J by 3 bases, with 2 bases of the junction left unmatched. The V gene's germline CDR1 is SGDLS and CDR2 YYNGEE. The CDR3 runs 14 residues. The chain's CDR3 is CASSPTSGYNEQFF. The DNA of the CDR3 is TGTGCCAGCAGCCCGACTAGCGGCTACAATGAGCAGTTCTTC.

This clone was seen only once. V and J are TRBV5-1 and TRBJ2-1; 7 bases are a match to TRBD1. V was clipped by 3 bases and J by 4 bases; unmatched bases: 7. The CDR3 is 15 amino acids. Germline V gene sequence: CDR1 SGHRS, CDR2 YFSETQ. Here the CDR3 reads CASSSGTVKYNEQFF. CDR3 DNA sequence: TGCGCCAGCAGCTCCGGGACAGTGAAGTACAATGAGCAGTTCTTC.

The genes are TRBV4-1 and TRBJ1-2; no definite D call. V was clipped by 1 base and J by 5 bases, with 11 bases between them. The CDR3 has 14 residues. CDR1 is MGHRA and CDR2 is YSYEKL in the germline V gene. Here the CDR3 reads CASSQAAGDYGYTF. In DNA, the CDR3 is TGCGCCAGCAGCCAAGCGGCGGGAGATTATGGCTACACCTTC.

The chain employs TRBV19 and TRBJ1-2; TRBD1 matches 7 bases. The J segment lost 2 bases and the V segment lost 7 bases, leaving 7 bases of the junction unmatched. There are 14 residues in the CDR3. Germline V gene lookup returns CDR1 LNHDA and CDR2 SQIVND (reference sequence). The DNA of the CDR3 is TGTGCCAGTAACCGACAGGGTTTCAACTATGGCTACACCTTC. Protein sequence: CASNRQGFNYGYTF. The full variable domain, in which reference TRBV19 and TRBJ1-2 provide the parts outside the CDR3, is DGGITQSPKYLFRKEGQNVTLSCEQNLNHDAMYWYRQDPGQGLRLIYYSQIVNDFQKGDIAEGYSVSREKKESFPLTVTSAQKNPTAFYLCASNRQGFNYGYTFGSGTRLTVV.

This rearrangement joins TRBV4-1 to TRBJ1-3; TRBD1 is a possible D gene (5 bases). Per the germline V gene, CDR1 is MGHRA and CDR2 is YSYEKL. The V end lost 0 bases, the J end lost 2 bases, and 8 bases lay between the germline ends. This CDR3 contains 15 residues. CDR3 DNA: TGCGCCAGCAGCCAAGAAGGCAGGGCTGGAAACACCATATATTTT. Translated: CASSQEGRAGNTIYF.

This chain joins TRBV7-9 and TRBJ1-2; D perhaps matches TRBD1 (6 bases). The germline gives CDR1 SEHNR, CDR2 FQNEAQ (reference sequence). This CDR3 has 16 amino acids. Trimming removed 0 bases from V and 4 bases from J, with 15 bases in between. CDR3 residues: CASSLAQGGVGYGYTF. The CDR3 DNA is TGTGCCAGCAGCTTAGCGCAAGGGGGTGTAGGCTATGGCTACACCTTC.

In nucleotides, the CDR3 is TGTGCCAGTAGTAGCTCCAGACAGGGTAAGCCCTACGAGCAGTACTTC. Protein sequence: CASSSSRQGKPYEQYF. The gene calls are TRBV19 and TRBJ2-7; 7 nucleotides agree with TRBD1. The CDR3 totals 16 residues. V shed 4 bases and J 2 bases; nucleotides not matched to a gene: 11. Looked up from germline, CDR1 is LNHDA and CDR2 is SQIVND (reference sequence). The variable domain in full, with the rest retrieved from reference TRBV19 and TRBJ2-7, is DGGITQSPKYLFRKEGQNVTLSCEQNLNHDAMYWYRQDPGQGLRLIYYSQIVNDFQKGDIAEGYSVSREKKESFPLTVTSAQKNPTAFYLCASSSSRQGKPYEQYFGPGTRLTVT.

The chain joins TRBV4-1 to TRBJ2-4; D not certain. Germline assignment: CDR1 MGHRA and CDR2 YSYEKL. Trimming removed 1 base at V and 1 base at J, with 11 bases between. CDR3 length equals 16 residues. CDR3 protein: CASSQVPPGAKNIQYF. CDR3 DNA: TGCGCCAGCAGCCAAGTGCCGCCAGGTGCCAAAAACATTCAGTACTTC.

The V and J genes are TRBV10-1 and TRBJ2-3; D is ambiguous. Germline V CDR1 and CDR2: WNHNN, SYGVQD (reference sequence). The CDR3 consists of 13 residues. V lost 8 bases and J lost 2, with 11 bases in between. The CDR3 reads CASGLGPTDTQYF. The CDR3 DNA reads as TGCGCCAGCGGGTTGGGCCCCACAGATACGCAGTATTTT.

The chain links TRBV11-3 to TRBJ1-6; D is ambiguous. The CDR3 spans 14 residues. Germline loops: CDR1 SGHNT, CDR2 YENEEA. The ends were cut back, 4 bases at V and 9 bases at J, with 13 bases in the middle. As DNA, the CDR3 is TGTGCCAGCAGCTCGATGTCCTCCGGTTCACCCCTCCACTTT. The encoded protein is CASSSMSSGSPLHF. The complete variable domain, with remaining parts taken from reference TRBV11-3 and TRBJ1-6, reads EAGVVQSPRYKIIEKKQPVAFWCNPISGHNTLYWYLQNLGQGPELLIRYENEEAVDDSQLPKDRFSAERLKGVDSTLKIQPAELGDSAVYLCASSSMSSGSPLHFGNGTRLTVT.

This rearrangement joins TRBV6-6 to TRBJ1-3; the D is unclear. Germline lookup yields CDR1 MNHNY and CDR2 SVGAGI (reference sequence). The CDR3 extends over 15 amino acids. V lost 10 bases and J 0 bases, leaving 16 bases between the germline ends. The CDR3 sequence: CATRTEVPSGNTIYF. CDR3 DNA: TGTGCCACCCGTACCGAGGTTCCCTCTGGAAACACCATATATTTT.

This sequence joins TRBV6-1 and TRBJ1-6; the match to TRBD1 covers 8 bases. This CDR3 has 14 amino acids. CDR1 is MNHNS, CDR2 SASEGT, per germline. V lost 3 bases and J lost 10; bases outside the gene matches: 5. The CDR3 nucleotides are TGTGCCAGCAGTGAGGGGACAGGTTACTCACCCCTCCACTTT. Protein: CASSEGTGYSPLHF.

This clone was seen a single time. The CDR3 here is CATSRDSPGTGGDEQYF. As DNA, the CDR3 is TGTGCCACCAGCAGAGATTCTCCCGGGACAGGGGGGGACGAGCAGTACTTC. The V and J genes are TRBV15 and TRBJ2-7; 11 nucleotides match TRBD1. Germline loops: CDR1 LNHNV, CDR2 YYDKDF (reference sequence). This CDR3 has 17 amino acids. The ends lost 0 bases at V and 5 bases at J; junction bases unmatched: 9.

The chain recombines TRBV5-1 with TRBJ1-1, with 7 positions matching TRBD1. The J segment lost 5 bases and the V segment lost 4 bases, leaving 8 bases of the junction unmatched. Germline V CDR1 and CDR2: SGHRS, YFSETQ. The CDR3 is made up of 14 amino acids. CDR3 amino acids: CASSRDSAPTEAFF. The CDR3 DNA reads TGCGCCAGCAGCCGGGACAGTGCCCCAACTGAAGCTTTCTTT.

J is TRBJ2-7 and V is TRBV7-2, with 11 bases aligning to TRBD2. The junction had 6 bases not matched to a gene; V was cut back by 1 base and J by 7 bases. The germline V gene has CDR1 SGHTA and CDR2 FQGNSA. The length of the CDR3 is 15 residues. The CDR3 spells CASSLVGTSGWEQYF. As DNA, the CDR3 is TGTGCCAGCAGCTTAGTGGGGACTAGCGGCTGGGAGCAGTACTTC. The full variable domain, in which reference TRBV7-2 and TRBJ2-7 provide the parts outside the CDR3, is GAGVSQSPSNKVTEKGKDVELRCDPISGHTALYWYRQSLGQGLEFLIYFQGNSAPDKSGLPSDRFSAERTGGSVSTLTIQRTQQEDSAVYLCASSLVGTSGWEQYFGPGTRLTVT.

CDR3 in amino acids: CASSPQLGLAQETQYF. CDR3 bases: TGTGCCAGCAGCCCCCAGCTAGGCCTTGCTCAAGAGACCCAGTACTTC. V usage is TRBV14 and J usage is TRBJ2-5, with D hard to call. There are 16 residues in the CDR3. CDR1 and CDR2 from the germline V gene are SGHDN and FVKESK. Trimming left V 4 bases short and J 2 bases short, with 17 bases between. Variable domain in full (rest from reference TRBV14 and TRBJ2-5): EAGVTQFPSHSVIEKGQTVTLRCDPISGHDNLYWYRRVMGKEIKFLLHFVKESKQDESGMPNNRFLAERTGGTYSTLKVQPAELEDSGVYFCASSPQLGLAQETQYFGPGTRLLVL.